This T cell receptor (beta chain) was sequenced for a study of vaccination effects on CD4 cells after COVID-19. Overall study: Post-vaccine specimens arrived a median 72 days past the second dose. Approximately 2 million PBMC per well received about 10 IU/ml IL-2 and roughly 10 ug/ml peptides in culture.

Broader study findings: Among infection- and vaccine-induced clones, marked clonal contraction occurred late after vaccination.

TCRdb's table, derived via immunoSEQ multiplex PCR, lists solely in-frame clones and lacks some. The repertoire holds 40,000 to 50,000 clones, with over 60% as singletons. Following culture for around 9 days, CD4+ T cells were isolated. Of the BNT162b2 and mRNA-1273 vaccines, participants received two doses of one or the other. A remark on this clone: No antigen is known for it.

The V and J ends lost 0 bases and 11 bases, in that order; junction bases with no gene match: 1. Germline V gene lookup returns CDR1 SEHNR and CDR2 FQNEAQ (reference sequence). There are 12 residues in the CDR3. This material consisted of CD4+ T cells from PBMCs cultured without peptide, taken after COVID-19 vaccination. This sequence joins TRBV7-9 and TRBJ1-1, with 9 bases identical to TRBD1. The receptor's source is a human donor who received a COVID-19 vaccine. This CDR3 is CASSLAGTGAFF. The CDR3 DNA reads TGTGCCAGCAGCTTAGCTGGGACAGGGGCTTTCTTT.